This entry concerns a single T cell receptor beta chain. This clonotype came up many times. Its antigen target is currently unknown. The record has no base qualities; no much larger clone is one base away. The TCR beta CDR3 regions were amplified from RNA transcripts. For the first round of RT-PCR on the TCR CDR3, the HTBI primer set was used together with the Qiagen OneStep RT-PCR kit. The libraries were constructed in a second round of multiplex PCR and then size-selected and purified. Sequencing of the libraries was done on an Illumina HiSeq2000 using paired-end 100 bp reads. In the authors' own workflow: SOAPnuke was used to process the raw data, throwing out any read that contained adapters or uncalled bases, had a mean Phred below 15, or lacked an exact constant-primer or identifier match. COPE v1.2.5 was used to merge the high-quality paired reads, and each unique nucleotide sequence was defined as a clonotype. MiTCR v1.1 was used to align clonotypes to the IMGT TRBV, TRBD and TRBJ reference segments. The analysis was restricted to V-J combinations with a frequency above 0.0001, which together covered approximately 99% of the repertoires. The TCS score was defined as the ratio of F50 (clonal expansion) to E x V (chaos), calculated using BLOSUM62-based TCRdist between CDR3 peptides within each V-J. Welch's t-statistics and random forest reduced approximately 520 V-J features to 13, which were used in a naive Bayes classifier (R e1071). TCRdb reprocessing: public reads trimmed at Q25 with fastp, clones called with MiXCR, in-frame beta chains kept. Under each unique CDR3 protein, matching rows form one entry showing the most common genes and DNA. TCRdb's processing, not the authors' own work, is the source of the V and J calls. Counted in this sample were around 340,000 distinct CDR3 sequences; 20% to 25% of them appeared once. Around 50% of the sample is taken by the ten largest.

The sample is drawn from a study of T cells in Graves' hyperthyroidism and ophthalmopathy (dated by TCRdb to 2018 to 2020). Some background on the complete study: Peripheral blood was collected at initial diagnosis, before any treatment. After blood sampling, hyperthyroidism patients were treated with methimazole at a starting dose of 30 mg daily, and ophthalmopathy patients were treated with high-dose intravenous methylprednisolone. To identify TCR V-J signatures that set the groups apart, the researchers used a discovery cohort of 100 patients, made up of roughly 40 with Graves' ophthalmopathy and about 55 with stable Graves' hyperthyroidism. Whether ophthalmopathy could be predicted prospectively was tested in an independent validation cohort made up of approximately 19 hyperthyroidism patients plus 17 patients who later progressed to ophthalmopathy. The study also compared thyroid tissue and blood T-cell repertoires from several Graves' hyperthyroidism patients. According to the paper, TCR Vbeta CDR3 sequencing was carried out on 120 to 150 peripheral blood samples, which came from around 43 ophthalmopathy, some 73 hyperthyroidism and approximately 17 progressor patients. The approximately 95 discovery patients were divided at random into training and test sets in a 7:3 ratio.

What the authors observed across the whole study: Blood samples also contained most of the expanded thyroid clonotypes (frequency above 0.001), which suggests that blood repertoires may reflect thyroid immune responses. Sample size was not statistically predetermined, and blinding of investigators to group allocation was not performed. Ophthalmopathy was separated from stable hyperthyroidism by a 13 V-J signature model, with approximately 86% sensitivity and just over 81% specificity obtained in cross-validation and 80%/75% obtained in testing. In validation, the model predicted progression to ophthalmopathy with 60% to 71% sensitivity and about 72% specificity, a median of 6.5 months before onset.

The CDR3, cysteine through phenylalanine, is 14 amino acids long. CDR3 DNA only is kept here, 42 bases in frame from base 1. V drops 4 bases and J drops 5 bases, leaving 12 bases in between. CDR1 is given as SGHNT and CDR2 as YENEEA, both from the germline V gene. A patient counted as having stable Graves' hyperthyroidism if no progression to ophthalmopathy occurred over 18 months of follow-up. Hyperthyroidism patients were newly diagnosed, with disease duration under 2 months, and aged 18 to 65 years. Exclusion was applied to patients with uncontrolled infections, other autoimmune diseases, pregnancy or lactation. Diagnoses were based on clinical symptoms, serum thyroxine and TRAb, thyroid ultrasound and orbital computed tomography. PBMCs were isolated from about 10 ml of fresh peripheral blood by Ficoll-Paque density gradient centrifugation. Total RNA was extracted with Trizol reagent, and quality was checked on an Agilent 2100 Bioanalyzer.

This TCR derives from a woman aged 45-65 years with Graves' hyperthyroidism. Material: blood. Here the chain combines TRBV11-3 and TRBJ2-1, with a tentative D gene TRBD2 over 6 matching bases. The CDR3 in this case is CASSSSWRDNEQFF. The bases are TGTGCCAGCAGCTCATCCTGGAGGGACAATGAGCAGTTCTTC.